Listed below are T cell receptor beta chains from one sample, sequenced in a study of cytomegalovirus exposure and HLA in healthy donors. Repertoires were generated with immunoSEQ multiplex PCR, while TCRdb's copy carries only in-frame clones and drops some. This table has 150,000 to 200,000 clones, 60% to 85% appearing once. What was sequenced was PBMCs. These receptors were obtained from a female donor in good health and CMV-seronegative. Each CDR3 is given without its conserved first and last residue. Clone size appears in some rows only: once, few, many, or a class for an expanded clone.

clone size	V gene	CDR3 protein
NA	TRBV14	ASSQLGRFGTDTQY
NA	TRBV28	ASSSPGTGLGEQY
many	TRBV5-5	ASSIGTGEAF
NA	TRBV19	ASGTPTGELF
NA	TRBV28	ASSSRTGGWYNEQF
NA	TRBV5-8	ASSLGRGPVYEQY
NA	TRBV12-5	ASGYSSLYNSPLH
NA	TRBV19	ASKEGGNYYEQY
NA	TRBV7-2	ASSPQGDVYEQY
NA	TRBV6-5	ASGGAASNQPQH